The clone carrying this T cell receptor (beta chain) was counted once. What it binds is not known. This record comes from a study of T cell responses to AZD1222 COVID-19 vaccine. Here immunoSEQ multiplex PCR was the method, and the copy in TCRdb shows in-frame clones only, minus some. The sample shows fewer than 120,000 clones, about 87% of them seen only once. Study observations and caveats: Just a handful of AZD1222 recipients tested seropositive at baseline. The CD4 TCRs associated with vaccination extended across spike and predominated at 160-218 and 743-854.

The CDR3 contains 16 residues. V dropped 4 bases and J dropped 4 bases, with 19 bases sitting between them. Germline CDR1 reads LNHDA; CDR2 reads SQIVND (reference sequence). Sequencing used peripheral blood, obtained on day 0 of AZD1222 vaccination. The rearrangement uses TRBV19 and TRBJ1-2, with a tentative D call TRBD1 (6 bases). The receptor's source is an adult in good health. The CDR3 reads CASSSLRYREGYGYTF. CDR3 bases: TGTGCCAGTAGTAGCCTACGTTACAGGGAGGGCTATGGCTACACCTTC.